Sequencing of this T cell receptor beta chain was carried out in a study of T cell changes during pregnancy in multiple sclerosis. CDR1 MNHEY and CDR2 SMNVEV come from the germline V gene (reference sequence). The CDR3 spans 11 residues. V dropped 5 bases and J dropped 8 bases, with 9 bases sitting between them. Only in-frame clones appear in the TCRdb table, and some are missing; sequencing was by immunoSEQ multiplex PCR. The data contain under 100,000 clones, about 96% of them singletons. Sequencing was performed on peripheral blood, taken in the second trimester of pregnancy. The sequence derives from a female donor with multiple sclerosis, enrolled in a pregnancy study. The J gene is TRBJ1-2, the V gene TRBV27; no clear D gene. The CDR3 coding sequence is TGTGCCAGCAGTGCGGGGAGCGGCTACACCTTC. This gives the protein CASSAGSGYTF.